Included here is one TCR beta chain sequence, with context. Its matching antigen is unknown. As TCR cDNA was made by 5'RACE template switching, a universal primer site and UMIs were added. TCRdb redid the calling of the 5' RACE reads with MiXCR, one entry per CDR3 protein. The sample lists some 73,000 distinct CDR3 sequences; around 7.7% were seen once. This entry belongs to a study of T cells after yellow fever vaccination. The study, taken as a whole, reports: Abundant clonotypes from the bulk population could have been carried over as contaminants into FACS-sorted repertoires. The secondary response was weaker, and its peak arrived faster, on day 5 versus 15. Primary-vaccination clones mostly resurfaced post-booster (96% CD4, 75% to 90% CD8).

J gave up 1 base and V 0 bases, and 10 bases lay outside the gene matches. The germline CDR1 and CDR2 sequences are LGHDT and YNNKEL (reference sequence). The CDR3 is made up of 20 amino acids. The receptor was isolated from a man aged 25 to 45 who received the YFV17D yellow fever vaccine. The material was CD8+ T cells sorted from PBMCs, obtained on the day of the yellow fever booster vaccination. J is TRBJ2-1 and V is TRBV3-1; 12 nucleotides line up with TRBD1. In DNA, the CDR3 is TGTGCCAGCAGCCAAGAGATGGGACAGGGGGCATTTAATTCCTACAATGAGCAGTTCTTC. It encodes CASSQEMGQGAFNSYNEQFF.